The clone carrying this T cell receptor beta chain turned up a few times. Its target is unknown. TCRdb passed the reads through MiXCR, listing each CDR3 protein once. Of fewer than 400,000 distinct CDR3 sequences in the sample, about a sixth were seen once. This sample was taken from a study of T cell repertoires in cytomegalovirus infection. On the study more broadly: Through public TCR beta signatures, both CMV infection and matching HLA type were indicated.

Study-wide findings and caveats: What dominated the ex vivo response were HLA-C-restricted CMV-specific TCR beta clonotypes.

Sequenced material: PBMCs. The clonotype comes from a human donor in good health (CMV status not recorded). Some clones in this sample may be carry-over from other donors' samples.

CDR3 DNA: TGTGCCAGCAGCCAGACCACAGGGTTCACTGAAGCTTTCTTT. This translates into CASSQTTGFTEAFF. The chain joins TRBV11-2 to TRBJ1-1, with D perhaps matching TRBD1 (6 bases). Per germline, CDR1 SGHAT and CDR2 FQNNGV. The CDR3 loop spans 14 amino acids. The V end lost 5 bases, the J end lost 4 bases, and 14 bases lay between the germline ends.